This T cell receptor beta chain is drawn from a study of blood T cell repertoires in COVID-19. Germline V gives CDR1 MDHEN, CDR2 SYDVKM. The CDR3 runs to 15 residues. Trimming removed 2 bases from V and 1 base from J; junction bases left unmatched: 3. The data were produced by immunoSEQ multiplex PCR, yet TCRdb's version contains in-frame clones alone and is incomplete. The table lists tens of thousands of clones, 80% to 90% of them singletons, with 12% to 15% in the top ten. Sequencing was done on a sample of peripheral blood. This sequence joins TRBV28 and TRBJ1-1; 8 nucleotides match TRBD1. The sequence came from a man in his 70s with acute or convalescent COVID-19. The CDR3 region has the DNA TGTGCCAGCAGTTTACAGGGGGCAGGGAACACTGAAGCTTTCTTT. Its translation is CASSLQGAGNTEAFF. The complete variable domain, with remaining parts taken from reference TRBV28 and TRBJ1-1, reads DVKVTQSSRYLVKRTGEKVFLECVQDMDHENMFWYRQDPGLGLRLIYFSYDVKMKEKGDIPEGYSVSREKKERFSLILESASTNQTSMYLCASSLQGAGNTEAFFGQGTRLTVV.